One T cell receptor beta chain is described in this entry. Its target is not known. This sample was included in a study of identical twins. CDR1 is MNHEY and CDR2 is SVGAGI in the germline V gene. The V end was cut by 4 bases, the J end by 5 bases, with 8 bases between. This CDR3 has 12 amino acids. Study-level results: Compared with models, monozygotic twins showed more out-of-frame TCR alpha sharing.

One entry per CDR3 protein, called by TCRdb with MiXCR from the 5' RACE reads. Of 550,000 to 700,000 distinct CDR3 sequences listed, about 20% were seen once; the top ten hold 4.3%. These data also formed part of another study, on T cells expressing NK-cell markers. That source adds: Among CD8+ T cells from 5 to 7 donors, dominant NKG2C+ clonotypes accounted for about 1.0-8%. The CD3+CD56-NKG2C+ fraction of a few donors was also led by these clonotypes.

J is TRBJ2-5 and V is TRBV6-5; no clear D gene. Sequencing was carried out using PBMCs. The receptor was isolated from a woman between 18 and 29 years old in good health. In DNA, the CDR3 is TGTGCCAGCAGTTCAACGGACGAGACCCAGTACTTC. Amino acid sequence: CASSSTDETQYF.